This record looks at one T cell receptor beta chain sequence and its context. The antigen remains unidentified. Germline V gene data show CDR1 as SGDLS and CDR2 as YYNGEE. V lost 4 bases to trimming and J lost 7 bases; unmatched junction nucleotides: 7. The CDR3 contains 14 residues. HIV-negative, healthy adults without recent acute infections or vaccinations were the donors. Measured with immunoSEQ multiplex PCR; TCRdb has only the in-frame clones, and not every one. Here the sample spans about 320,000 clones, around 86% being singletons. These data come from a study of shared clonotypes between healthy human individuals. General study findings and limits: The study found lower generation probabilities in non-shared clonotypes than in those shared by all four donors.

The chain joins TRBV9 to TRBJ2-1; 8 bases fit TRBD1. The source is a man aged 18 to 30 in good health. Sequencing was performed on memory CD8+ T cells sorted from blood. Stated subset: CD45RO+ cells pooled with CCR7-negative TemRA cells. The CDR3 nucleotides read TGTGCCAGCAGCCCTCGGACAGGGCGGAATGAGCAGTTCTTC. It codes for CASSPRTGRNEQFF.